Each of the 23 T cell receptor beta chains below was sequenced from the same sample in a study of shared clonotypes between healthy human individuals (dated by TCRdb to the early 2020s). Library prep was done by the immunoSEQ multiplex PCR assay. TCRdb took over this immuneACCESS table, retaining in-frame rearrangements with V and J assigned. Such tables are incomplete; in checked studies, under half of the missing clones stem from an unresolved V gene, and the remainder is unexplained. This sample gives hundreds of thousands of clones in total; 90% to 95% of them show up just once. The top ten constitute approximately 0.11% of the sample. CD8 naive samples consisted of CD45RO-negative cells that were positively selected for CCR7, yielding a CD45RA+CCR7+ population without TemRA cells. Sequencing was carried out using naive CD8+ T cells sorted from blood. This specimen's cell subset or site label, interpreted: CD45RA+CCR7+. These receptors were obtained from a woman aged 25 to 39 in good health.

In DNA form, the CDR3 reads TGTGCCAGCAGCTTGGAGGGGGAGTTGGCCGGGGAGCTGTTTTTT. Translation: CASSLEGELAGELFF. The rearrangement links TRBV5-4 to TRBJ2-2; weak D call: TRBD1 (6 bases). V lost 0 bases and J lost 6, with 12 bases in between. Germline values: CDR1 SGHNT, CDR2 YYREEE (reference sequence). The CDR3 spans 15 residues.

V is TRBV7-8 and J is TRBJ2-2; the match to TRBD2 covers 12 bases. Per germline, CDR1 SGHVS and CDR2 FQNEAQ. This CDR3 is 17 amino acids long. The V segment lost 1 base and the J segment 3 bases; nucleotides outside the gene matches: 3. In DNA form, the CDR3 reads TGTGCCAGCAGCTTAGAGACTAGCGGGAGTGACACCGGGGAGCTGTTTTTT. Translation gives CASSLETSGSDTGELFF. Full variable domain (outside the CDR3, taken from reference TRBV7-8 and TRBJ2-2): GAGVSQSPRYKVAKRGQDVALRCDPISGHVSLFWYQQALGQGPEFLTYFQNEAQLDKSGLPSDRFFAERPEGSVSTLKIQRTQQEDSAVYLCASSLETSGSDTGELFFGEGSRLTVL.

The chain has TRBV27 and TRBJ2-1, with 8 positions matching TRBD2. This CDR3 spans 15 amino acids. In germline, CDR1 is MNHEY, CDR2 SMNVEV (reference sequence). V shed 6 bases and J 3 bases; nucleotides not matched to a gene: 7. CDR3 residues: CASSPGAGGYNEQFF. The CDR3 coding sequence is TGTGCCAGCAGCCCTGGGGCGGGAGGCTACAATGAGCAGTTCTTC.

The chain uses TRBV18 and TRBJ2-5; possibly TRBD1 or TRBD2 for D (5 bases each). The J call is uncertain, as TRBJ2-7 better fits the DNA end. In germline, CDR1 is KGHSH, CDR2 LQKENI. CDR3 size: 11 residues. CDR3 protein: CASSAGTEQYF. In DNA, the CDR3 is TGTGCCAGCTCAGCAGGGACCGAGCAGTACTTC.

The rearrangement joins TRBV7-2 to TRBJ2-5; a possible D gene is TRBD2 (6 bases). The CDR3 consists of 13 residues. Germline V gives CDR1 SGHTA, CDR2 FQGNSA. V was trimmed by 5 bases and J by 5 bases, leaving 12 bases between them. CDR3 region: CASSMAGRETQYF. For the CDR3, the DNA is TGTGCCAGCAGCATGGCGGGGCGGGAGACCCAGTACTTC.

The chain links TRBV4-1 to TRBJ1-1; 11 bases match TRBD1. Germline V lookup: CDR1 MGHRA, CDR2 YSYEKL. Germline trimming cut 6 bases from V and 5 bases from J; bases unmatched to any gene: 2. This CDR3 is built from 13 residues. In DNA form, the CDR3 reads TGCGCCAGCAGTGGGACAGGGGGGACTGAAGCTTTCTTT. It encodes CASSGTGGTEAFF.

V and J are TRBV28 and TRBJ2-3, with D uncertain. Germline V gene sequence: CDR1 MDHEN, CDR2 SYDVKM. This CDR3 is 15 amino acids long. V lost 5 bases and J lost 0, with 12 bases in between. CDR3 in DNA: TGTGCCAGCAGTCCCTTGGCGGAGAGCACAGATACGCAGTATTTT. Its translation: CASSPLAESTDTQYF.

This clone was picked up a small number of times. J is TRBJ1-1 and V is TRBV9; D gene unclear. The V gene lost 0 bases and the J gene lost 0 bases, with 6 bases spanning the gap. The V gene's germline CDR1 is SGDLS and CDR2 YYNGEE. This CDR3 region has 14 residues. This chain's CDR3 is CASSVVQVNTEAFF. Written as DNA, the CDR3 is TGTGCCAGCAGCGTAGTGCAGGTGAACACTGAAGCTTTCTTT. Using reference TRBV9 and TRBJ1-1 for the parts outside the CDR3, the full variable domain is DSGVTQTPKHLITATGQRVTLRCSPRSGDLSVYWYQQSLDQGLQFLIQYYNGEERAKGNILERFSAQQFPDLHSELNLSSLELGDSALYFCASSVVQVNTEAFFGQGTRLTVV.

The chain joins TRBV27 to TRBJ2-7; the D is unclear. The germline gives CDR1 MNHEY, CDR2 SMNVEV (reference sequence). V gave up 5 bases and J gave up 1 base, with 15 bases separating them. CDR3 length equals 15 residues. The CDR3 region is CASSGIMDRSYEQYF. CDR3 DNA sequence: TGTGCCAGCAGTGGGATAATGGACCGGTCCTACGAGCAGTACTTC.

This chain uses TRBV5-4 with TRBJ2-3; tentative D call: TRBD2 (9 bases). CDR1 is SGHNT, CDR2 YYREEE, per germline (reference sequence). There are 15 residues in the CDR3. V shed 5 bases and J shed 5 bases, with 18 bases lying between them. The CDR3 is CASSSGSTGGDTQYF. CDR3 nucleotide sequence: TGTGCCAGCAGTAGCGGGAGTACAGGGGGAGATACGCAGTATTTT.

V is TRBV14 and J is TRBJ2-7, with D perhaps TRBD2 (5 bases). V was shortened by 0 bases and J by 4 bases, with 13 bases between the two germline ends. CDR3 length: 15 amino acids. CDR1 is SGHDN and CDR2 is FVKESK in the germline V gene. Here the CDR3 DNA reads TGTGCCAGCAGCCAAGAGGAGGTCAGATATTACGAGCAGTACTTC. It translates to CASSQEEVRYYEQYF.

The V call is TRBV10-3, the J call TRBJ2-5; TRBD2 matches 8 bases. V lost 3 bases to trimming and J lost 0 bases; unmatched junction nucleotides: 0. This CDR3 has 14 amino acids. Germline CDR1 reads ENHRY; CDR2 reads SYGVKD. The CDR3 sequence: CAISEAGDQETQYF. DNA for the CDR3: TGTGCCATCAGTGAAGCGGGAGACCAAGAGACCCAGTACTTC.

This chain connects TRBV19 to TRBJ2-5; D is uncertain. Trimming cost V 1 base and J 7 bases, with 7 bases left between them. Germline values: CDR1 LNHDA, CDR2 SQIVND (reference sequence). The length of the CDR3 is 12 residues. The CDR3 is CASSIGAGTQYF. CDR3 bases: TGTGCCAGTAGTATAGGGGCTGGGACCCAGTACTTC. The whole variable domain, remainder taken from reference TRBV19 and TRBJ2-5, is DGGITQSPKYLFRKEGQNVTLSCEQNLNHDAMYWYRQDPGQGLRLIYYSQIVNDFQKGDIAEGYSVSREKKESFPLTVTSAQKNPTAFYLCASSIGAGTQYFGPGTRLLVL.

The CDR3 DNA sequence: TGTGCCAGCAGCTTGGCCGCAGGGTTAGTGACAGATACGCAGTATTTT. This codes for CASSLAAGLVTDTQYF. The rearrangement uses TRBV5-6 and TRBJ2-3; D is perhaps TRBD1 (5 bases). The CDR3 has 16 residues. Germline CDR1 and CDR2: SGHDT and YYEEEE. Trimming shortened V by 0 bases and J by 3 bases, and 14 bases separated the two germline ends.

The rearrangement links TRBV5-4 to TRBJ2-7; 11 nucleotides agree with TRBD2. Per the germline V gene, CDR1 is SGHNT and CDR2 is YYREEE (reference sequence). V lost 4 bases and J lost 4; bases outside the gene matches: 4. This CDR3 is built from 14 residues. The CDR3 spells CASSLAGGLYEQYF. CDR3 coding DNA: TGTGCCAGCAGCCTAGCGGGGGGATTGTACGAGCAGTACTTC.

The rearrangement joins TRBV28 to TRBJ1-1, with TRBD1 as a possible D gene (6 bases). The V end was cut by 5 bases, the J end by 5 bases, with 15 bases between. Germline V gene data show CDR1 as MDHEN and CDR2 as SYDVKM. This CDR3 is 14 amino acids long. The CDR3: CASSPQGWDTEAFF. The DNA for the CDR3 is TGTGCCAGCAGTCCACAGGGCTGGGATACTGAAGCTTTCTTT.

The V gene is TRBV27, the J gene TRBJ2-3, with 9 bases aligning to TRBD2. V was clipped by 6 bases and J by 2 bases; unmatched bases: 9. Germline loops: CDR1 MNHEY, CDR2 SMNVEV (reference sequence). This CDR3 region has 16 residues. CDR3 sequence (DNA): TGTGCCAGCAGGATGGGACTAGCCCTATTCACAGATACGCAGTATTTT. Translated: CASRMGLALFTDTQYF.

About this clone itself: This sample also contains other DNA sequences that code for the same CDR3. V and J are TRBV7-2 and TRBJ2-3; 7 nucleotides align to TRBD1. Germline CDR1 reads SGHTA; CDR2 reads FQGNSA. This CDR3 has 15 amino acids. With 0 bases clipped from V and 0 bases from J, the junction kept 0 bases outside the gene matches. CDR3 DNA sequence: TGTGCCAGCAGCTTAGCGACAGGGAGCACAGATACGCAGTATTTT. Translating gives CASSLATGSTDTQYF.

This chain connects TRBV27 to TRBJ2-7, with 7 bases lining up with TRBD2. Looked up from germline, CDR1 is MNHEY and CDR2 is SMNVEV (reference sequence). Germline trimming cut 5 bases from V and 7 bases from J; bases unmatched to any gene: 14. The CDR3 sequence is 15 residues long. For the CDR3, the DNA is TGTGCCAGCAGTCCACTTTCAAGCGGGAACGGAGAGCAGTACTTC. The encoded protein is CASSPLSSGNGEQYF.

The chain links TRBV19 to TRBJ1-5, with unresolved D. Looked up from germline, CDR1 is LNHDA and CDR2 is SQIVND (reference sequence). V was trimmed by 3 bases and J by 4 bases, leaving 16 bases between them. The CDR3 is 16 amino acids. For the CDR3, the DNA is TGTGCCAGTAGTATCCTGGACGCCGTGGGAAATCAGCCCCAGCATTTT. It codes for CASSILDAVGNQPQHF.

The chain combines TRBV27 with TRBJ2-7; TRBD1 might be the D (6 bases). Germline CDR1 reads MNHEY; CDR2 reads SMNVEV (reference sequence). CDR3 length: 15 residues. V was trimmed by 5 bases and J by 5 bases, leaving 19 bases between them. Here the CDR3 reads CASSPLGARGNEQYF. DNA of the CDR3: TGTGCCAGCAGTCCTTTGGGGGCAAGGGGAAACGAGCAGTACTTC.

The V and J genes are TRBV15 and TRBJ2-2; 11 bases are shared with TRBD2. This CDR3 has 15 residues. The germline V gene has CDR1 LNHNV and CDR2 YYDKDF (reference sequence). Unmatched junction bases numbered 5, after V lost 4 bases and J lost 7 bases. The CDR3: CATSMTSGEVGELFF. For the CDR3, the DNA is TGTGCCACCAGCATGACTAGCGGGGAGGTCGGGGAGCTGTTTTTT.

V and J are TRBV7-6 and TRBJ2-7, with 13 bases that match TRBD2. Per germline, CDR1 SGHVS and CDR2 FNYEAQ. Losses at the gene ends were 5 bases for V and 5 bases for J; bases not matched to a gene: 3. CDR3 size: 14 residues. The CDR3 loop is CASSDGLAGDEQYF. The CDR3, as DNA: TGTGCCAGCAGCGACGGACTAGCGGGAGACGAGCAGTACTTC.